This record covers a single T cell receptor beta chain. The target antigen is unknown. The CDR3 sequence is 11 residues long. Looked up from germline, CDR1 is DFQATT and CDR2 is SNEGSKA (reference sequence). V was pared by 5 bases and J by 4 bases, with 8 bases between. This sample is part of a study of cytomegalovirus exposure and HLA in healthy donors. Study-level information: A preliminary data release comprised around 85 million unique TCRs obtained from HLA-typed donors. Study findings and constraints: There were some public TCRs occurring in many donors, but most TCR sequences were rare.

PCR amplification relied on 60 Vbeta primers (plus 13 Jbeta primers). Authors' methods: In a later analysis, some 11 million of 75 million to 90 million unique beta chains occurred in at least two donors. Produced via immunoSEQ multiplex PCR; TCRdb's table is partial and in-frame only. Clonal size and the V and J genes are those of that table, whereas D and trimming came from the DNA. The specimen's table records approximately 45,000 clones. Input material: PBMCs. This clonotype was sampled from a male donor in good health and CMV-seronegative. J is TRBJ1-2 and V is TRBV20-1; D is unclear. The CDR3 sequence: CSASGGYGYTF. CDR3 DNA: TGCAGTGCTTCGGGTGGCTATGGCTACACCTTC.